This T cell receptor (beta chain) originates from a study of blood T cell repertoires in COVID-19. Study background: Acute and convalescent COVID-19 samples came from the United States, Italy and Spain.

Germline CDR1 is SGHDT and CDR2 is YYEEEE. The CDR3 totals 18 residues. The trim removed 5 bases at V and 8 bases at J, leaving 17 bases unmatched. In the original workflow: From reference gene primer amplification, estimates of nucleated cell counts were derived. Clones were read by immunoSEQ multiplex PCR, and TCRdb kept only the in-frame ones, dropping some. V, J and clone size were drawn from that table, and D and trimming were deduced from the DNA. Of 180,000 or so clones in the sample, approximately 87% were seen once. Those enrolled in Seattle joined during active infection and were followed longitudinally afterward.

This clonotype originated in a person aged 70 to 79 with COVID-19, enrolled during active disease. Sequenced input: peripheral blood. The V gene is TRBV5-6, the J gene TRBJ2-5; 14 bases are a match to TRBD2. In DNA, the CDR3 is TGTGCCAGCAGTACCCTGGGGACTAGCGGGAGCCAGCCAAGAACCCAGTACTTC. It translates to CASSTLGTSGSQPRTQYF.